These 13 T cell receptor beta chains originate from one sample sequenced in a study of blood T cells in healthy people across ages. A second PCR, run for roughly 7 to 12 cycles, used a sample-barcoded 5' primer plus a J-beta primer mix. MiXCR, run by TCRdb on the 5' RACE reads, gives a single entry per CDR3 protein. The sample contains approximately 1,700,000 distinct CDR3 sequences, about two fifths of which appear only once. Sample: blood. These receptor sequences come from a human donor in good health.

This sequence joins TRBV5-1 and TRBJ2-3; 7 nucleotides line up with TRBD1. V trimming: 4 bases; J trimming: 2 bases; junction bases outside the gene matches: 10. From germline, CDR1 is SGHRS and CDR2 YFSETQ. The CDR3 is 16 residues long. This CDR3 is CASSSQGQPNTDTQYF. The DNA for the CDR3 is TGCGCCAGCAGCAGTCAGGGACAGCCAAACACAGATACGCAGTATTTT.

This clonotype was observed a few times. As DNA, the CDR3 is TGTGCCAGCAGTTACAGAACGAACACCGGGGAGCTGTTTTTT. It yields the protein CASSYRTNTGELFF. This chain links TRBV6-6 with TRBJ2-2; D unclear. The CDR3 runs to 14 residues. CDR1 is MNHNY, CDR2 SVGAGI, per germline (reference sequence). V lost 2 bases and J lost 0, with 4 bases in between.

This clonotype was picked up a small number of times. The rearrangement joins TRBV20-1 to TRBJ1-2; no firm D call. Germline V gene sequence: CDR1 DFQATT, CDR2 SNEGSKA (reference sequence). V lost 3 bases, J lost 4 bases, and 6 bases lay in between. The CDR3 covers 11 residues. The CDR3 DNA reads TGCAGTGCTAGTCAAGGCTATGGCTACACCTTC. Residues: CSASQGYGYTF.

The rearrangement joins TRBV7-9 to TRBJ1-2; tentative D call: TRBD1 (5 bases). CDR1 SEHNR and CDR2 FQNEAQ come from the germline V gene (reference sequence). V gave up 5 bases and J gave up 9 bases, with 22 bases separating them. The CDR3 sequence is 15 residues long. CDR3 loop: CASSPRSGRDGSYTF. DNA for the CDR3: TGTGCCAGCAGCCCCCGTTCGGGGAGGGACGGTAGCTACACCTTC.

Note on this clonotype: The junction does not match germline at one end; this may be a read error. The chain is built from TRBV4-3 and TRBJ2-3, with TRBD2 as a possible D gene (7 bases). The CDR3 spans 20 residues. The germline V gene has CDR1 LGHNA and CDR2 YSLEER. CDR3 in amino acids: CACSQDPAGVAGDNTDTQYF. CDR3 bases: TGCGCCTGCAGCCAAGATCCCGCCGGGGTGGCGGGGGACAACACAGATACACAGTATTTT.

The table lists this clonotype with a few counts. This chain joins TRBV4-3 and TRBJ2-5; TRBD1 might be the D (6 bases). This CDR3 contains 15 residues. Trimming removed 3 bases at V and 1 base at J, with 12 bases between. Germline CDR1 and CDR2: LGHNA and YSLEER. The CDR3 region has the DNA TGCGCCAGCAGCCAGACGGGACACTCCCAAGAGACCCAGTACTTC. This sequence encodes CASSQTGHSQETQYF.

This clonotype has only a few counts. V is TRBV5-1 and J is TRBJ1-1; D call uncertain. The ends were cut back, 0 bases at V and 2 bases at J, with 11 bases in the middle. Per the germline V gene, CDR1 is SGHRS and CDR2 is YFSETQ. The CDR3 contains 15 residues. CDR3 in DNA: TGCGCCAGCAGCTTGGGCCGCGTGGGAAACACTGAAGCTTTCTTT. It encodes CASSLGRVGNTEAFF.

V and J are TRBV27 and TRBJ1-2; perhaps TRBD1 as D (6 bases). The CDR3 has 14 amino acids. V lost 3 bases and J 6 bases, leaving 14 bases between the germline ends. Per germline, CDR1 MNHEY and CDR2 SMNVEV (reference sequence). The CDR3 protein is CASSFQGSRNGYTF. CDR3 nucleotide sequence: TGTGCCAGCAGTTTTCAGGGGAGTCGGAATGGCTACACCTTC.

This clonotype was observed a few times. CDR3 loop: CASSEEAGEQYF. The CDR3 DNA reads as TGCGCCAGCAGTGAGGAAGCGGGGGAGCAGTACTTC. This rearrangement joins TRBV10-2 to TRBJ2-7; 7 nucleotides match TRBD2. The CDR3 extends over 12 amino acids. The J segment lost 7 bases and the V segment lost 2 bases, leaving 2 bases of the junction unmatched. The germline V gene has CDR1 WSHSY and CDR2 SAAADI.

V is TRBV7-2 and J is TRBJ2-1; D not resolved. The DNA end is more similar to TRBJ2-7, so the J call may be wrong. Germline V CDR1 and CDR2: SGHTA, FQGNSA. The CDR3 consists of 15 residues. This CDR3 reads CASSHPLSSYNEQYF. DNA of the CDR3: TGTGCCAGCAGCCACCCCTTAAGCTCCTACAATGAGCAGTACTTC.

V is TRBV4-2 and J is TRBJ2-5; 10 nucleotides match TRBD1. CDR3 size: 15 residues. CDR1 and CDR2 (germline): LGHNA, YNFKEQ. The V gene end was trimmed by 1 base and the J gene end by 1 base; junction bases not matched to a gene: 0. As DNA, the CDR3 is TGTGCCAGCAGCCAAGGGACAGGGGGCCAAGAGACCCAGTACTTC. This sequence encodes CASSQGTGGQETQYF.

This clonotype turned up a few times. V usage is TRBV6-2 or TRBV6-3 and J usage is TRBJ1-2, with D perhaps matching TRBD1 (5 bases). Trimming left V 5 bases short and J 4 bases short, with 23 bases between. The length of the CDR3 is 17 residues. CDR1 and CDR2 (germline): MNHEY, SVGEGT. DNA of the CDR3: TGTGCCAGCAGTGACGGGAGCGGGACCCCAATGGCCTATGGCTACACCTTC. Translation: CASSDGSGTPMAYGYTF.

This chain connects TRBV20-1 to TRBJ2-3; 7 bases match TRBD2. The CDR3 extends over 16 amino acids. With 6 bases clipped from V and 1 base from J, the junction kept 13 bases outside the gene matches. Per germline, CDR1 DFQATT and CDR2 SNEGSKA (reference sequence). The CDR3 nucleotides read TGCAGTGCAACGGGACTACCGAGTTTGGGCACAGATACGCAGTATTTT. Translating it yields CSATGLPSLGTDTQYF.